Listed here is a single TCR beta chain. What this receptor recognizes is not known. One base away there is no much larger clone; base qualities are not given. TCRbeta CDR3 regions were amplified from genomic DNA using the immunoSEQ Assay, a bias-controlled multiplex PCR. Turning to the authors' computational methods: Nucleated cell counts per sample were estimated from amplification of reference gene primers within the assay. To quantify the absolute abundance of each unique TCRbeta CDR3 rearrangement, sequence reads were collapsed and filtered. For each sample, productive Simpson clonality was calculated by taking the square root of Simpson's diversity index across productive rearrangements. What TCRdb holds here is the immuneACCESS table cut down to in-frame rearrangements. Part of the clones is not present; checked against another copy, under half of the missing clones reflect an unresolved V gene, and the others are unexplained. That table is the source of V, J and clone size, and D and trimming were worked out from the DNA. The sample yields around 81,000 clones; approximately 80% were counted once. More than 10% of the sample comes from the top ten.

Taken from cysteine to phenylalanine, the CDR3 has 16 residues. Only CDR3 DNA is held: 48 bases, read in frame from base 1. Sequences SGDLS (CDR1) and YYNGEE (CDR2) are obtained from the germline V gene. V was cut back by 3 bases and J by 2 bases, leaving a gap of 12 bases between them. The sample is drawn from a study of blood T cell repertoires in COVID-19 (dated by TCRdb to 2019 to 2021). Regarding the complete study: Collaborator samples came from the United States, Italy and Spain and covered acute and convalescent phases of COVID-19. The prospective study material was composed of cDNA or gDNA derived from T cells, B-cell-depleted T cells, or PBMCs. Deeply sampled blood TCRbeta repertoires from subjects exposed to, actively infected with, or recovered from COVID-19 were included in the dataset. A freely available public database, intended as a resource for researchers studying the immune response to SARS-CoV-2, is where the repertoires were released. Samples came from the ongoing ImmuneRACE study (first 160 participants) plus 1,254 subjects from 6 global collaborators. The sample metadata nearly always contained a de-identified subject ID, COVID-19 status, age in years and sex. Where HLA class I and class II types were available, the types were taken from metadata supplied by the sample provider, not from assay-based typing.

The full study reports these points: How much clinical and demographic metadata was included differed by source and by participant, and the metadata was provided uncurated.

Whole blood was collected in K2EDTA tubes by collaborating institutions according to the institutions' own protocols. For TCRbeta analysis, collaborator samples were shipped as frozen whole blood, as isolated PBMCs, or as DNA extracted from either sample type. This receptor was identified in a human donor in a cohort sampled during active COVID-19. The chain is made from TRBV9 and TRBJ1-6; possibly the D gene is TRBD1, per 5 matching bases. What was sequenced was peripheral blood. The DNA sequence is as follows: TGTGCCAGCAGCGCCACCAGGGAAACCTATAATTCACCCCTCCACTTT. It translates as CASSATRETYNSPLHF.